The rows below give T cell receptor beta chains drawn from one sample of a study of Graves' ophthalmopathy and Graves' hyperthyroidism. TCRdb passed the multiplex PCR reads through MiXCR, listing each CDR3 protein once. This sample yields about 640,000 distinct CDR3 sequences, of which roughly two fifths are seen a single time; roughly 3.5% belongs to the top ten. Sequenced material: peripheral blood. Every receptor here comes from an adult man with Graves' ophthalmopathy. CDR3s include the opening cysteine and the closing phenylalanine or tryptophan. Each record gives: J gene, D gene, clone size, V gene, CDR3 protein, CDR3 DNA. D genes are given only for firm matches. A row's size may be missing; if present it is once, few, many or a size class.

TRBJ1-2,.,.,TRBV19,CASSPGEARGYTF,TGTGCCAGTAGCCCAGGGGAAGCTCGTGGCTACACCTTC
TRBJ2-7,TRBD2,.,TRBV2,CASSGFGGRLSYEQYF,TGTGCCAGCAGTGGATTTGGCGGGAGGCTCTCCTACGAGCAGTACTTC
TRBJ1-3,.,.,TRBV19,CASSMAYSGNTIYF,TGTGCCAGTTCGATGGCCTATTCGGGAAACACCATATATTTT
TRBJ2-3,.,few,TRBV29-1,CSVETQYF,TGCAGCGTTGAAACGCAGTATTTT
TRBJ1-2,.,many,TRBV20-1,CSASDVANYGYTF,TGCAGTGCTTCGGACGTCGCTAACTATGGCTACACCTTC
TRBJ2-7,.,many,TRBV25-1,CASSELAALRF,TGTGCCAGCAGTGAATTAGCGGCCCTGCGCTTC
TRBJ2-7,TRBD2,many,TRBV10-3,CAISGSLAGIYEQYF,TGTGCCATCAGTGGTTCACTAGCGGGAATCTACGAGCAGTACTTC
TRBJ1-1,.,few,TRBV2,CASSYQECTEAFF,TGTGCCAGCAGTTACCAGGAGTGCACTGAAGCTTTCTTT
TRBJ1-6,TRBD1,.,TRBV5-1,CASSLDGQGRSPLHF,TGCGCCAGCAGCTTGGACGGACAGGGTAGATCACCCCTCCACTTT
TRBJ1-1,.,few,TRBV18,CASSPGQFTEAFF,TGTGCCAGCTCTCCAGGACAGTTCACTGAAGCTTTCTTT
TRBJ2-5,TRBD1,few,TRBV7-9,CASSQTGETGYRETQYF,TGTGCCAGCAGCCAGACCGGGGAGACAGGGTATCGAGAGACCCAGTACTTC
TRBJ1-5,.,few,TRBV6-5,CASSYSPEVQPQHF,TGTGCCAGCAGTTACTCCCCGGAGGTACAGCCCCAGCATTTT
TRBJ2-7,.,many,TRBV5-1,CASSLGLIWSEQYF,TGCGCCAGCAGCCTCGGACTCATATGGTCCGAGCAGTACTTC
TRBJ1-6,.,.,TRBV10-3,CASSYRVRPLNSPLHF,TGTGCCAGCAGTTACCGAGTTCGCCCTCTGAATTCACCCCTCCACTTT
TRBJ1-5,.,many,TRBV2,CASRKGHPSNQPQHF,TGTGCCAGCAGGAAAGGGCACCCTAGCAATCAGCCCCAGCATTTT
TRBJ2-7,TRBD2,.,TRBV2,CASSWTSFSEQYF,TGTGCCAGCAGCTGGACTAGTTTCTCCGAGCAGTACTTC
TRBJ2-7,.,.,TRBV12-3/TRBV12-4,CASSDSRRRDYGQYF,TGTGCCAGCAGTGACTCTCGGAGGAGGGATTACGGGCAGTACTTC
TRBJ2-5,.,many,TRBV7-9,CASSGGLGFQETQYF,TGTGCCAGCAGTGGGGGACTGGGTTTCCAAGAGACCCAGTACTTC
TRBJ1-1,.,many,TRBV6-1,CASSGTGTGEAFF,TGTGCCAGCAGTGGGACTGGGACGGGTGAAGCTTTCTTT
TRBJ2-2,TRBD1,.,TRBV7-3,CASSLTGANTGELFF,TGTGCCAGCAGCCTGACAGGGGCGAACACCGGGGAGCTGTTTTTT
TRBJ2-7,TRBD2,.,TRBV29-1,CSEERGYEQYF,TGCAGCGAGGAGCGGGGCTACGAGCAGTACTTC
TRBJ1-2,.,.,TRBV10-3,CAISDYSLVNYGYTF,TGTGCCATCAGTGATTACAGCTTGGTGAACTATGGCTACACCTTC
TRBJ1-1,.,.,TRBV19,CASSIDRGGRGGTEAFF,TGTGCCAGTAGTATAGATCGCGGCGGCAGGGGTGGAACTGAAGCTTTCTTT
TRBJ2-5,TRBD2,few,TRBV5-4,CASSLEGAGGQETQYF,TGTGCCAGCAGCTTGGAGGGAGCGGGGGGCCAAGAGACCCAGTACTTC
TRBJ2-5,.,.,TRBV20-1,CSAGAISRAGETQYF,TGCAGTGCGGGAGCTATATCGAGGGCGGGGGAGACCCAGTACTTC
TRBJ2-7,.,once,TRBV10-2,CATSPEGVYEQYF,TGCGCCACATCGCCCGAGGGGGTTTACGAGCAGTACTTC
TRBJ2-5,TRBD2,many,TRBV24-1,CATRSGPTSGAQETQYF,TGTGCCACCAGATCTGGGCCGACTAGCGGGGCCCAAGAGACCCAGTACTTC
TRBJ2-5,TRBD1,few,TRBV9,CASSGRGQQETQYF,TGTGCCAGCAGCGGTCGGGGACAGCAAGAGACCCAGTACTTC